This TCR beta chain was identified in a study of breast tumors, draining lymph nodes, adjacent tissues. Overall study findings and caveats: Tumor and nontumor repertoires were significantly more similar in luminal-like than in basal-like breast cancer. The data were judged consistent with most tumor T cells coming from lymph node and expanding in tumor. Tumor T cell lymph node origin was a supported hypothesis, not proven. Tumor TCR diversity was below lymph nodes but above nontumor tissue.

There are many counts of this clonotype. Its antigen remains unidentified. From the multiplex PCR reads, TCRdb called clonotypes with MiXCR, one entry per CDR3 protein. Of under 70,000 distinct CDR3 sequences listed, less than 45% were seen once; the top ten hold approximately 8.7%. V was shortened by 6 bases and J by 0 bases, with 27 bases between the two germline ends. The germline gives CDR1 MNHNY, CDR2 SVGAGI (reference sequence). The CDR3 loop spans 20 amino acids. This chain uses TRBV6-6 with TRBJ1-3; D not resolved. What was sequenced was breast tumor tissue. The source is a female donor with breast cancer. Some clones in this sample may be carry-over from other donors' samples. In DNA form, the CDR3 reads TGTGCCAGCAGCCCGGGCCGGATGGGAAACCAACAGAACTCTGGAAACACCATATATTTT. Its translation: CASSPGRMGNQQNSGNTIYF.